These T cell receptor beta chains were read from a single sample in a study of blood T cell repertoires in COVID-19. Profiling relied on immunoSEQ multiplex PCR, and the TCRdb table lists in-frame clones only, not all of them. The sample shows 250,000 to 400,000 clones, roughly 88% of them seen only once. The sequencing input was peripheral blood. The receptors were gathered from a woman in her twenties or thirties with COVID-19, enrolled during active disease. Each CDR3 is given with its conserved first and last residue. Each record gives: V gene, D gene, CDR3 protein. D genes are given only for firm matches.

v_call: TRBV3-1/TRBV3-2
d_call: NA
cdr3_aa: CASSPVFLNTIYF

v_call: TRBV12-3/TRBV12-4
d_call: NA
cdr3_aa: CASSPLFTGELFF

v_call: TRBV11-3
d_call: TRBD1
cdr3_aa: CASSSRGQSQETQYF

v_call: TRBV6-2/TRBV6-3
d_call: NA
cdr3_aa: CASSYSAEPTDTQYF

v_call: TRBV6-6
d_call: NA
cdr3_aa: CASSYFRRATNEKLFF

v_call: TRBV30
d_call: NA
cdr3_aa: CAWSALAYEQYF

v_call: TRBV30
d_call: NA
cdr3_aa: CAWSPMGAYGNTIYF

v_call: TRBV19
d_call: TRBD2
cdr3_aa: CASRGVSGGSNSNEQFF

v_call: TRBV7-2
d_call: NA
cdr3_aa: CASSPAGQRVSPLHF

v_call: TRBV11-3
d_call: NA
cdr3_aa: CASSHRLDYNEQFF

v_call: TRBV18
d_call: NA
cdr3_aa: CASSPTATEYGYTF

v_call: TRBV7-2
d_call: NA
cdr3_aa: CASSLGVTTLSPLHF

v_call: TRBV15
d_call: NA
cdr3_aa: CATSRDRGETQYF

v_call: TRBV6-1
d_call: NA
cdr3_aa: CASSEALRFSTDTQYF

v_call: TRBV25-1
d_call: TRBD1
cdr3_aa: CASSGTGSEKLFF

v_call: TRBV5-6
d_call: NA
cdr3_aa: CASSLLRRPGELFF

v_call: TRBV6-4
d_call: NA
cdr3_aa: CATASGTSDYNEQFF

v_call: TRBV28
d_call: NA
cdr3_aa: CASSSLGGETQYF

v_call: TRBV20-1
d_call: NA
cdr3_aa: CSADSYFGYTF

v_call: TRBV7-9
d_call: TRBD1
cdr3_aa: CASGTGEKHTGELFF

v_call: TRBV19
d_call: NA
cdr3_aa: CASRTGRENYGYTF

v_call: TRBV6-6
d_call: TRBD1
cdr3_aa: CASSYRSTGVEAFF

v_call: TRBV6-2/TRBV6-3
d_call: TRBD1
cdr3_aa: CASSLTGGNQPQHF

v_call: TRBV27
d_call: NA
cdr3_aa: CASSLSGRDGYTF

v_call: TRBV7-8
d_call: TRBD2
cdr3_aa: CASSPVRIAGGNEQYF

v_call: TRBV2
d_call: NA
cdr3_aa: CASSEPEVSLYGYTF

v_call: TRBV7-8
d_call: TRBD2
cdr3_aa: CASSLNSYGQRGTREQFF

v_call: TRBV12-3/TRBV12-4
d_call: NA
cdr3_aa: CASSPGPFNEQFF

v_call: TRBV18
d_call: TRBD1
cdr3_aa: CASSPLPPGTGFSYEQYF

v_call: TRBV5-1
d_call: NA
cdr3_aa: CASSLYYEQYF

v_call: TRBV19
d_call: TRBD2
cdr3_aa: CASQPSGGWSNEQFF

v_call: TRBV19
d_call: TRBD1
cdr3_aa: CATSDRGRVETQYF

v_call: TRBV19
d_call: NA
cdr3_aa: CASKETLQETQYF

v_call: TRBV20-1
d_call: NA
cdr3_aa: CSATVNYGYTF

v_call: TRBV19
d_call: NA
cdr3_aa: CASSLGPAGNTIYF

v_call: TRBV4-3
d_call: NA
cdr3_aa: CASSQKVTGGGGYTF

v_call: TRBV6-5
d_call: NA
cdr3_aa: CASSTGGNTIYF

v_call: TRBV2
d_call: NA
cdr3_aa: CASSPSGYGYTF

v_call: TRBV6-1
d_call: NA
cdr3_aa: CASSEEEADTQYF

v_call: TRBV6-5
d_call: NA
cdr3_aa: CASRENQPQHF